This T cell receptor beta chain is from a study of blood T cell repertoires in COVID-19. Study information: Researchers got acute and convalescent COVID-19 samples from the United States, Italy and Spain. Sources were T cells, B-cell-depleted T cells, or PBMCs; the material itself was cDNA or gDNA.

Per the original methods: The assay estimated nucleated cells by amplifying reference gene primers. Sequencing used immunoSEQ multiplex PCR; TCRdb keeps in-frame clones, though not all of them. The V and J calls and clone size come from that table; D and trimming were worked out from the DNA. Of 150,000 to 200,000 clones listed, 86% are singletons. The origin of this receptor is a man in his sixties with acute or convalescent COVID-19. The sequenced sample consisted of peripheral blood.

CDR3 coding DNA: TGTGCCAGCAGTTCCTCAGGACTAGCGGGATCTGAGCAGTACTTC. Amino acids: CASSSSGLAGSEQYF. The gene calls are TRBV28 and TRBJ2-7; 12 bases align to TRBD2. Germline-derived CDR1 and CDR2 are MDHEN and SYDVKM. This CDR3 has 15 amino acids. J lost 7 bases, V lost 4 bases, and 8 bases had no gene match.